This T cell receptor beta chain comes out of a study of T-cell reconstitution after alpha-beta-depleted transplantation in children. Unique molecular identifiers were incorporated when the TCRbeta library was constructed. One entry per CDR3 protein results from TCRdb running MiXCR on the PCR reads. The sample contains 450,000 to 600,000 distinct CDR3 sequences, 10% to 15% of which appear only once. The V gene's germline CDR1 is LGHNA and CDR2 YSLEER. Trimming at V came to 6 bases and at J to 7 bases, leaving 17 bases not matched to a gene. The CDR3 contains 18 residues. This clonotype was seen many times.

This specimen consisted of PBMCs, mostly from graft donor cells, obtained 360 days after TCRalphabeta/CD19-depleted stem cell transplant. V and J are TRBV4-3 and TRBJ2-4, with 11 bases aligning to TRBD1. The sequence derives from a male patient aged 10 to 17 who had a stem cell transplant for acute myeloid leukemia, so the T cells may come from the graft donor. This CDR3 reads CASSLVPSGTGGRNIQYF. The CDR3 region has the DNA TGCGCCAGCAGTCTGGTCCCATCCGGGACAGGGGGTAGGAACATTCAGTACTTC.